The present T cell receptor (beta chain) was sequenced within a study of T cells after yellow fever vaccination. As for the study in general: The authors prepared low-cell-number fractions using SMART-Seq v4 Ultra Low Input. Findings of the study overall: Bulk-population clonotypes that are abundant could appear as contaminants in FACS-sorted repertoires. The secondary response peaked faster, at day 5 versus 15, but was weaker.

TCR cDNA was made by 5'RACE template switching, adding a universal primer site and UMIs. TCRdb analysed the 5' RACE reads with MiXCR anew, one entry per CDR3 protein. In the table there are some 240,000 distinct CDR3 sequences, around 3.5% of which are singletons. This clonotype occurred many times. Its antigen is not identified. The CDR3 spans 14 residues. CDR1 is MNHNS and CDR2 is SASEGT in the germline V gene. After removal of 6 bases from V and 8 bases from J, the junction contained 9 bases not matched to a gene. Sequencing was performed on PBMCs, taken 15 days after the yellow fever booster vaccination. V usage is TRBV6-1 and J usage is TRBJ1-5; 8 nucleotides line up with TRBD1. The clonotype originates from a man between 18 and 29 years old who received the YFV17D yellow fever vaccine. CDR3 DNA sequence: TGTGCCAGCAGCCGGACAGGGCCCTTTGAGCCCCAGCATTTT. Translation: CASSRTGPFEPQHF.